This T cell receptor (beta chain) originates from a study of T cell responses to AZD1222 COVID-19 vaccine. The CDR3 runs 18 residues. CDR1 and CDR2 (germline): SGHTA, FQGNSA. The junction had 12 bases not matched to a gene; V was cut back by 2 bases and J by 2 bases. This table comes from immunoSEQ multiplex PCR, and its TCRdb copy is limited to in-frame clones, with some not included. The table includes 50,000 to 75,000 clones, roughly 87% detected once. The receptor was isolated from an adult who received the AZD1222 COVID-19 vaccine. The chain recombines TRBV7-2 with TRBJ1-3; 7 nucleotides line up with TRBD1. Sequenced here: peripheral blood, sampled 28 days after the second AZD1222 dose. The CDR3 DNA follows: TGTGCCAGCAGCTTATGGGGGCGGGGGACAGTGGCTGGAAACACCATATATTTT. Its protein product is CASSLWGRGTVAGNTIYF.